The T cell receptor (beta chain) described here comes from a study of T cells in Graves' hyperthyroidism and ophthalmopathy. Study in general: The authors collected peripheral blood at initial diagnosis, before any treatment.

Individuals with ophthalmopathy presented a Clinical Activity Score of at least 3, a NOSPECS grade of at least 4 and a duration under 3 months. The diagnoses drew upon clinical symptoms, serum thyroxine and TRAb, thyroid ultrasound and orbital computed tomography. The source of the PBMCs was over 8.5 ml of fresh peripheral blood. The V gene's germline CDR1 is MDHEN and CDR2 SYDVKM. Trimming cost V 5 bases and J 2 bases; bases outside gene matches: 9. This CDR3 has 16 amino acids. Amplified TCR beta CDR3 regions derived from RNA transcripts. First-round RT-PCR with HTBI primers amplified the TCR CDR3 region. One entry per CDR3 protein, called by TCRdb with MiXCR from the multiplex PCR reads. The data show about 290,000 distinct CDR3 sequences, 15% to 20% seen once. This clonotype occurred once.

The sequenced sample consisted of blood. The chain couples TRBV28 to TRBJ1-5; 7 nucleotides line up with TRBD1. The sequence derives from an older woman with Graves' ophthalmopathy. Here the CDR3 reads CASSPAGGTGNQPQHF. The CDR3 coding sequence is TGTGCCAGCAGTCCAGCAGGGGGGACAGGCAATCAGCCCCAGCATTTT.